Listed below are T cell receptor beta chains from one sample, sequenced in a study of cytomegalovirus exposure and HLA in healthy donors. Produced via immunoSEQ multiplex PCR; TCRdb's table is partial and in-frame only. This sample carries more than 110,000 clones, 88% of them seen once, and the ten largest clones take about 7.9%. Material for sequencing was PBMCs. Receptor source: a woman aged 18 to 35 in good health and CMV-seropositive. CDR3s include the opening cysteine and the closing phenylalanine or tryptophan. Fields, in order: V gene, D gene, J gene, clone size, CDR3 DNA, CDR3 protein. A D gene is named only where the DNA matches it firmly. The listing skips clone size in some rows; elsewhere it reads once, few, many or a size class.

>TRBV7-9|NA|TRBJ2-7|NA
TGTGCCAGCAGCCCGCGGTACGGGAGCTCCTACGAGCAGTACTTC
CASSPRYGSSYEQYF
>TRBV5-1|TRBD1|TRBJ1-1|NA
TGCGCCAGCAGTAGACAGGGGAGGGATACTGAAGCTTTCTTT
CASSRQGRDTEAFF
>TRBV7-8|NA|TRBJ2-5|NA
TGTGCCAGCAGCTTATTGGACTCAGAAGAGACCCAGTACTTC
CASSLLDSEETQYF
>TRBV21-1|NA|TRBJ1-2|NA
TGTGCCAGCAGCGTCCGAATCCCCCGACAGCACCCTAATGAGGAGTATGGCTACACCTTC
CASSVRIPRQHPNEEYGYTF
>TRBV11-2|NA|TRBJ1-5|NA
TGTGCCAGCAGCCCAGGGGTTGGAAATCAGCCCCAGCATTTT
CASSPGVGNQPQHF
>TRBV5-4|TRBD1|TRBJ1-3|NA
TGTGCCAGCTGGACAGGGGGCGTCGGCGGAAACACCATATATTTT
CASWTGGVGGNTIYF
>TRBV19|TRBD2|TRBJ2-1|NA
TGTGCCAGTACCCTCCACGCGGGGGGGCCCACTGAGCAGTTCTTC
CASTLHAGGPTEQFF
>TRBV4-2|TRBD2|TRBJ2-1|NA
TGTGCCAGCAGCCAGGCTGCGCCAGCGGGGGTTCTAAGCTCCTACAATGAGCAGTTCTTC
CASSQAAPAGVLSSYNEQFF
>TRBV29-1|NA|TRBJ2-1|NA
TGCAGCGTTGACTTGAGCGGCTCCTACAATGAGCAGTTCTTC
CSVDLSGSYNEQFF
>TRBV20-1|NA|TRBJ1-5|once
TGCAGTGTTCGGTTCAATCAGCCCCAGCATTTT
CSVRFNQPQHF
>TRBV7-9|TRBD1|TRBJ1-2|NA
TGTGCCAGCAGCACCGGGACAGGATATAACTATGGCTACACCTTC
CASSTGTGYNYGYTF
>TRBV11-3|NA|TRBJ2-7|NA
TGTGCCAGCAGCTTAATTTCCAGAACCTACGAGCAGTACTTC
CASSLISRTYEQYF
>TRBV5-1|NA|TRBJ1-2|NA
TGCGCCAGCCTTGGAAGGGACTCCGAGCCGCCCGGCTACACCTTC
CASLGRDSEPPGYTF
>TRBV6-5|TRBD2|TRBJ2-5|NA
TGTGCCAGCAGTTACTCGCCTAGCGGGGGCCAAGAGACCCAGTACTTC
CASSYSPSGGQETQYF
>TRBV6-1|NA|TRBJ2-5|NA
TGTGCCAGCAGTGACCCGACAGTTGGAGAGACCCAGTACTTC
CASSDPTVGETQYF
>TRBV6-5|NA|TRBJ1-3|NA
TGTGCCAGCAGCCCTTACTTCTCTGGAAACACCATATATTTT
CASSPYFSGNTIYF
>TRBV4-3|NA|TRBJ1-4|NA
TGCGCCAGCAGCCAAGACCCCTCTAAGGAAAAACTGTTTTTT
CASSQDPSKEKLFF
>TRBV5-1|TRBD1|TRBJ2-1|NA
TGCGCCAGCAGCTTGGGGCAGGGGGCATACAATGAGCAGTTCTTC
CASSLGQGAYNEQFF
>TRBV7-3|TRBD2|TRBJ2-1|NA
TGTGCCAGCAGCTTAATGGGCGGGGGCTACAATGAGCAGTTCTTC
CASSLMGGGYNEQFF
>TRBV27|NA|TRBJ1-4|NA
TGTGCCAGCAGTCGGGTTCAGGGCGCTTCCCTTAATGAAAAACTGTTTTTT
CASSRVQGASLNEKLFF
>TRBV7-8|TRBD1|TRBJ1-4|NA
TGTGCCAGCAGCTCAGACAGGGGGCTTTCTAATGAAAAACTGTTTTTT
CASSSDRGLSNEKLFF
>TRBV5-1|NA|TRBJ2-2|NA
TGCGCCAGCAGCCGCGGGGGCGGACCGAACACCGGGGAGCTGTTTTTT
CASSRGGGPNTGELFF
>TRBV19|TRBD2|TRBJ2-1|NA
TGTGCCAGTAGTATAGGGACTAGCAGTTACAATGAGCAGTTCTTC
CASSIGTSSYNEQFF
>TRBV10-3|TRBD1|TRBJ1-2|NA
TGTGCCATCAGTGACCCGGGACAGCGGAGAAGCTATGGCTACACCTTC
CAISDPGQRRSYGYTF
>TRBV7-2|NA|TRBJ1-2|NA
TGTGCCAGCAGCCCTGTCAGGGAGGAGAGCTACACCTTC
CASSPVREESYTF